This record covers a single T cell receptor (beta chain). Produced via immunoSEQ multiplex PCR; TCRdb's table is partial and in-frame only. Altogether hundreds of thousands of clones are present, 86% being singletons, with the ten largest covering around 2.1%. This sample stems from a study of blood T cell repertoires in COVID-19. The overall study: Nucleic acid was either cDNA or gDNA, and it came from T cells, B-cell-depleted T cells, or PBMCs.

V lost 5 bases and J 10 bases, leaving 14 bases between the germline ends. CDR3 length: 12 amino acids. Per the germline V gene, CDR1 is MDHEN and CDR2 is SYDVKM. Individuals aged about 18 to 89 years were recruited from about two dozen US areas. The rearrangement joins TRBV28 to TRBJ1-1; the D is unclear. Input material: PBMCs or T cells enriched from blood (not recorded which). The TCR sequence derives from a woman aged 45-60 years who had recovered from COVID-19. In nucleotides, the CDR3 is TGTGCCAGCAGTCCCCCGCCAGGTCCAGCTTTCTTT. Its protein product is CASSPPPGPAFF. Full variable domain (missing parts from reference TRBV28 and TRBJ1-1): DVKVTQSSRYLVKRTGEKVFLECVQDMDHENMFWYRQDPGLGLRLIYFSYDVKMKEKGDIPEGYSVSREKKERFSLILESASTNQTSMYLCASSPPPGPAFFGQGTRLTVV.